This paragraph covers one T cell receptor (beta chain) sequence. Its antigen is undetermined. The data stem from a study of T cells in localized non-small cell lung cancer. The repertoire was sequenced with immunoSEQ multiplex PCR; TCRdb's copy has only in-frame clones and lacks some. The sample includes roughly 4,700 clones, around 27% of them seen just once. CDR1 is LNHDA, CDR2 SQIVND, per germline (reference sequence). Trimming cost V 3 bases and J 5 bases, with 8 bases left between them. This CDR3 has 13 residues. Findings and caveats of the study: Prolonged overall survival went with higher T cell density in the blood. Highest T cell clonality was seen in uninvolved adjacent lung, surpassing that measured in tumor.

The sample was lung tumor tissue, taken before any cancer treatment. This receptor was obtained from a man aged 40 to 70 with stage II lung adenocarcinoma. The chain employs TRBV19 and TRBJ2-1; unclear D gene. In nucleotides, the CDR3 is TGTGCCAGTAGTATTCCCGGAAACAATGAGCAGTTCTTC. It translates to CASSIPGNNEQFF.